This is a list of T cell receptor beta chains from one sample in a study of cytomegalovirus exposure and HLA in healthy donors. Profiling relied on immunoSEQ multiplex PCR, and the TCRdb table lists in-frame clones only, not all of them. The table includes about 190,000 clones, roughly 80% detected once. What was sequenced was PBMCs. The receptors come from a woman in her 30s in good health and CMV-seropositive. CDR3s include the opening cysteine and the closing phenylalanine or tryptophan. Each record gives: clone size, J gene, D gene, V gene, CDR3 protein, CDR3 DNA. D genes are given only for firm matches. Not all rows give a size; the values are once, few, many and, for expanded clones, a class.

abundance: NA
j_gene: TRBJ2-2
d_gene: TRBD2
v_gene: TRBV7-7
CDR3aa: CASSLAPGGGELFF
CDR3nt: TGTGCCAGCAGCTTAGCCCCGGGAGGGGGGGAGCTGTTTTTT

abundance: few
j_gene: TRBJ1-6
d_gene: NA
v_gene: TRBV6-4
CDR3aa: CASTKDRYHSPLHF
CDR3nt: TGTGCCAGCACTAAAGACAGATATCATTCACCCCTCCACTTT

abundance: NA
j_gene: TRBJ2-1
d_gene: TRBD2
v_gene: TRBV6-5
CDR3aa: CASSYSGTSGRNEQFF
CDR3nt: TGTGCCAGCAGTTACTCCGGGACTAGCGGGAGGAACGAGCAGTTCTTC

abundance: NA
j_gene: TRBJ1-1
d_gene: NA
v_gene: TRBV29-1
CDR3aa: CSVGGRHPNTEAFF
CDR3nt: TGTAGCGTTGGGGGCAGACATCCGAACACTGAAGCTTTCTTT

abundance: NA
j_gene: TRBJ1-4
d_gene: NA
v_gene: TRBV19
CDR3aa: CASSSPGEIEKLFF
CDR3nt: TGTGCCAGTAGTTCCCCGGGGGAGATTGAAAAACTGTTTTTT

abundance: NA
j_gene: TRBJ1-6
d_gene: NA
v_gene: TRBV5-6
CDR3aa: CASSLAKGRLSPLHF
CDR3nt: TGTGCCAGCAGCTTGGCCAAGGGGCGCCTTTCACCCCTCCACTTT

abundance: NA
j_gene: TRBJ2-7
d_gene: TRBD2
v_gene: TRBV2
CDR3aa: CASSSGLAGDEQYF
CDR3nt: TGTGCCAGCAGTTCAGGACTAGCGGGAGACGAGCAGTACTTC

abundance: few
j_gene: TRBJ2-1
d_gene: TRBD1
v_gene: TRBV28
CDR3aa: CASSLGIGTGSGDEQFF
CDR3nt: TGTGCCAGCAGCCTCGGGATCGGGACAGGGAGCGGCGATGAGCAGTTCTTC

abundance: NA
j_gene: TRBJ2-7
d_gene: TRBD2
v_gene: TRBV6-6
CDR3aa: CASSYSRLAGGYEQYF
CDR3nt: TGTGCCAGCAGTTACTCACGACTAGCGGGAGGATACGAGCAGTACTTC

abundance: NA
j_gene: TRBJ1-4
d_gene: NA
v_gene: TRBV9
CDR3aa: CASSGHYQEKLFF
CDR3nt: TGTGCCAGCAGCGGCCACTATCAGGAAAAACTGTTTTTT

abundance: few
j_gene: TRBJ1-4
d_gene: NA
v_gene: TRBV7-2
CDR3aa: CASSLERTDSLFF
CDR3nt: TGTGCCAGCAGCTTAGAGCGGACTGACTCACTGTTTTTT

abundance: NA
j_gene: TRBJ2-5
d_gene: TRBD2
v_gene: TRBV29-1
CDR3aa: CSVGLAGETQYF
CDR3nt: TGCAGCGTTGGACTAGCTGGTGAGACCCAGTACTTC

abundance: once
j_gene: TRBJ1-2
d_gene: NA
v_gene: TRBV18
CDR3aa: CASSQQGVTYGYTF
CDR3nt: TGTGCCAGCTCACAACAAGGGGTTACCTATGGCTACACCTTC

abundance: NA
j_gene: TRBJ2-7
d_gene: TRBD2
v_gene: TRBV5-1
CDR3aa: CASSSRPSGGSGEQYF
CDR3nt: TGCGCCAGCAGCTCAAGACCCTCCGGGGGGTCGGGCGAGCAGTACTTC

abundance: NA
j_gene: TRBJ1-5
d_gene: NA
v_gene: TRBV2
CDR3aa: CASTQQRPGIPNSNQPQHF
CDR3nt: TGTGCCAGCACCCAACAGCGTCCGGGGATCCCGAATAGCAATCAGCCCCAGCATTTT

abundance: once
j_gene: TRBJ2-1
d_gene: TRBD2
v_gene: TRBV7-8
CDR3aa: CASSLSGGGMEQFF
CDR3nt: TGTGCCAGCAGCTTAAGCGGGGGGGGAATGGAGCAGTTCTTC

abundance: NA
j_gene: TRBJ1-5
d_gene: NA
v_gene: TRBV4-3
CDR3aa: CASSQEPYGNQPQHF
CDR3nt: TGCGCCAGCAGCCAAGAGCCGTACGGGAATCAGCCCCAGCATTTT

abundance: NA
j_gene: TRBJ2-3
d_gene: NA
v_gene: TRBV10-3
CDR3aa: CAISESRGKVDTQYF
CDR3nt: TGTGCCATCAGTGAGTCGCGCGGGAAGGTAGATACGCAGTATTTT

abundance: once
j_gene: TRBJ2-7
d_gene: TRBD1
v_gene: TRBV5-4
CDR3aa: CASSSRDRGLKEQYF
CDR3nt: TGTGCCAGCAGCTCCCGGGACAGGGGGCTGAAGGAGCAGTACTTC

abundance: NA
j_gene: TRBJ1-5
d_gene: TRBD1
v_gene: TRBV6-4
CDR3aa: CASSEGQARADQPQHF
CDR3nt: TGTGCCAGCAGTGAGGGACAGGCCAGGGCAGATCAGCCCCAGCATTTT

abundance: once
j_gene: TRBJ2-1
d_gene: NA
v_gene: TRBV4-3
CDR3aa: CASSQGIAAGGYEQFF
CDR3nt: TGCGCCAGCAGCCAAGGGATAGCGGCGGGCGGCTATGAGCAGTTCTTC

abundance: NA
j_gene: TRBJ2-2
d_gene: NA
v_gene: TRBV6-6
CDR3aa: CASTGAGAFTGELFF
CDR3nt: TGTGCCAGCACTGGGGCGGGGGCCTTCACCGGGGAGCTGTTTTTT

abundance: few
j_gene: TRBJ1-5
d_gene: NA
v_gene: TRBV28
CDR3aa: CASSLTGGGPQHF
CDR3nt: TGTGCCAGCAGTTTAACCGGGGGGGGGCCCCAGCATTTT

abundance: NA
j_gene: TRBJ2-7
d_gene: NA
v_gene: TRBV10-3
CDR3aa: CAISESTPGTRGEQYF
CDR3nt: TGTGCCATCAGTGAGTCGACCCCCGGGACACGTGGCGAGCAGTACTTC

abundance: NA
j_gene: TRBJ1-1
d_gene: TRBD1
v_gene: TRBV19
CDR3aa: CASSIGDRFLNTEAFF
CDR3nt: TGTGCCAGTAGTATAGGGGACAGGTTTTTGAACACTGAAGCTTTCTTT

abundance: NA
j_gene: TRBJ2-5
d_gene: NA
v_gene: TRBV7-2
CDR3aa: CASSPAGVGETQYF
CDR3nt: TGTGCCAGCAGCCCGGCAGGGGTCGGGGAGACCCAGTACTTC

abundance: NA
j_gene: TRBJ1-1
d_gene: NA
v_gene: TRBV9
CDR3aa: CASSPQGSTEAFF
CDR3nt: TGTGCCAGCAGCCCGCAGGGGTCAACTGAAGCTTTCTTT

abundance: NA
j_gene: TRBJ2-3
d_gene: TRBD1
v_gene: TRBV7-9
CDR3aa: CASSLDRAGDTQYF
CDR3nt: TGTGCCAGCAGCCTAGACAGGGCTGGAGATACGCAGTATTTT

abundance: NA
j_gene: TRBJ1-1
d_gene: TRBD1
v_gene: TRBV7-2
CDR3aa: CASSLVGQGKAFF
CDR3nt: TGTGCCAGCAGCTTAGTAGGACAGGGGAAAGCTTTCTTT

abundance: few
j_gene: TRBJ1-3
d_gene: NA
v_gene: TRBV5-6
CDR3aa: CASRSGTSSGNTIYF
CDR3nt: TGTGCCAGCAGATCCGGGACAAGCTCTGGAAACACCATATATTTT

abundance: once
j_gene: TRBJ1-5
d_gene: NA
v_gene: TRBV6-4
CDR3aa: CASSDGLWVPQPQHF
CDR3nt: TGTGCCAGCAGTGACGGACTTTGGGTCCCTCAGCCCCAGCATTTT

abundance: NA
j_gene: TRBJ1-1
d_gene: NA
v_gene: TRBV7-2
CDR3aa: CASSARGSTEAFF
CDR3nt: TGTGCCAGCAGCGCCAGGGGAAGTACTGAAGCTTTCTTT

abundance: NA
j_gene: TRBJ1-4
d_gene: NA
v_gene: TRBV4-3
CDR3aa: CASSHLRGTNEKLFF
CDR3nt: TGCGCCAGCAGCCACCTAAGGGGGACTAATGAAAAACTGTTTTTT

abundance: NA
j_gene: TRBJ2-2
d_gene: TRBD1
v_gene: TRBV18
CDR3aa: CASSPSLDRQNTGELFF
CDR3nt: TGTGCCAGCTCACCTAGCCTGGACAGGCAGAACACCGGGGAGCTGTTTTTT

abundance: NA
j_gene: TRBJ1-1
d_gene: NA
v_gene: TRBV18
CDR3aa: CASSHTDTNTEAFF
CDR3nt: TGTGCCAGCTCACACACCGACACGAACACTGAAGCTTTCTTT

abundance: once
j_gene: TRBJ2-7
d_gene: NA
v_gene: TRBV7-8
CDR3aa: CASSIGQPYEQYF
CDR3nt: TGTGCCAGCAGCATCGGACAGCCCTACGAGCAGTACTTC

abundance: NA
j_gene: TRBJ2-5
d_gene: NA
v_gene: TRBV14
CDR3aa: CASSPGLQETQYF
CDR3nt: TGTGCCAGCAGCCCGGGACTTCAAGAGACCCAGTACTTC

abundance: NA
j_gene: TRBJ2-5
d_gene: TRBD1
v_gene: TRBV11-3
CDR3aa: CASSLGGTGRLETQYF
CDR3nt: TGTGCCAGCAGCTTAGGAGGGACAGGGAGGTTGGAGACCCAGTACTTC

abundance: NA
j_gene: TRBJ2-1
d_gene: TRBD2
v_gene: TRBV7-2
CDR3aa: CASSQIGGWREGDTEQFF
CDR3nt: TGTGCCAGCAGCCAGATAGGAGGATGGCGGGAGGGCGATACTGAGCAGTTCTTC

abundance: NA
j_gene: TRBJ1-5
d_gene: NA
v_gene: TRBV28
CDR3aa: CASSFKQGRSQPQHF
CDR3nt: TGTGCCAGCAGTTTTAAGCAGGGAAGGAGTCAGCCCCAGCATTTT

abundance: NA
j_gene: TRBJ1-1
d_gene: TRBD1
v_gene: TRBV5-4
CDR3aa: CASSVDRGFVAFF
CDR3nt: TGTGCCAGCAGCGTGGACAGGGGGTTCGTAGCTTTCTTT